These 2 T cell receptor beta chains share one sample of origin, sequenced in a study of T-cell reconstitution after alpha-beta-depleted transplantation in children (dated by TCRdb to 2016 to 2017). The library was prepared using PCR. The sample was run on an Illumina HiSeq 2500. Molecular barcoding was employed in the preparation of TCR libraries, with unique molecular identifiers being used to normalize TCRbeta repertoire quantification. Clones were called with MiXCR by TCRdb after fastp trimmed the public reads at Q25, and only in-frame beta chains were retained. Under each unique CDR3 protein, matching rows form one entry showing the most common genes and DNA. In this sample the table shows 670,000 or so distinct CDR3 sequences, under 15% of which occur a single time. Roughly 0.84% of the sample rests with the top ten. In the paper's terms, the treatment or condition label means: allogeneic hematopoietic cell transplantation with graft depleted of TCRalphabeta T cells and CD19 B cells.

Source: PBMCs, taken before TCRalphabeta/CD19-depleted stem cell transplant. These receptors originate from a girl aged 2-10 years with congenital amegakaryocytic thrombocytopenia, due to receive a stem cell transplant.

This chain links TRBV2 with TRBJ2-5, with 8 bases fitting TRBD1. This CDR3 comprises 14 residues. The J segment lost 5 bases and the V segment lost 5 bases, leaving 7 bases of the junction unmatched. Germline CDR1 is SNHLY and CDR2 is FYNNEI. The CDR3 DNA reads TGTGCCAGCAGTCAGAGCAGGGGGCAGGAGACCCAGTACTTC. It yields the protein CASSQSRGQETQYF.

This clonotype was seen at least ten times. Here the CDR3 reads CASSLRGQGSYEQYF. The CDR3 DNA sequence: TGCGCCAGCAGCTTGCGAGGACAGGGATCCTACGAGCAGTACTTC. The chain joins TRBV5-1 to TRBJ2-7; TRBD1 agrees at 8 bases. The germline V gene has CDR1 SGHRS and CDR2 YFSETQ. The J segment lost 1 base and the V segment lost 1 base, leaving 4 bases of the junction unmatched. This CDR3 is built from 15 residues.